The clone carrying this TCR beta chain was detected many times. TCRdb processed the 5' RACE reads anew with MiXCR; each CDR3 protein has one entry. The sample has some 30,000 distinct CDR3 sequences; 5.5% to 6% are singletons. This record comes from a study of early T cells in non-severe SARS-CoV-2 infection. V was trimmed by 5 bases and J by 3 bases, leaving 20 bases between them. Germline V CDR1 and CDR2: SQVTM, ANQGSEA. CDR3 length: 16 amino acids. This TCR was recovered from an adult who was a healthcare worker with PCR-confirmed SARS-CoV-2 infection or an uninfected control (not recorded which). The chain carries TRBV29-1 and TRBJ1-5; D is uncertain. The source material was whole blood. The CDR3 DNA reads as TGCAGCGTTAAGGGCAAGGGCGGCAATAACAATCAGCCCCAGCATTTT. As protein: CSVKGKGGNNNQPQHF. Filled out from reference TRBV29-1 and TRBJ1-5, the complete variable domain reads SAVISQKPSRDICQRGTSLTIQCQVDSQVTMMFWYRQQPGQSLTLIATANQGSEATYESGFVIDKFPISRPNLTFSTLTVSNMSPEDSSIYLCSVKGKGGNNNQPQHFGDGTRLSIL.